Here is one T cell receptor beta chain with its context. Its specificity is not known. V lost 4 bases to trimming and J lost 4 bases, with 17 bases between them. The CDR3 is 16 amino acids. Per germline, CDR1 SGHTA and CDR2 FQGNSA. The entry originates in a study of T cell responses to AZD1222 COVID-19 vaccine. Study-level results: Once two AZD1222 doses were given, Spike-specific TCR breadth and depth went up. In all cases, repertoires were sampled only after the peak T cell response.

Produced via immunoSEQ multiplex PCR; TCRdb's table is partial and in-frame only. The repertoire consists of roughly 160,000 clones, with around 94% occurring once and the leading ten covering 0.64%. This chain uses TRBV7-2 with TRBJ1-3; D is uncertain. The starting material was peripheral blood, obtained on day 0 of AZD1222 vaccination. This TCR was recovered from an adult in good health. This chain's CDR3 is CASSSTTRYLGNTIYF. In nucleotides, the CDR3 is TGTGCCAGCAGCTCGACTACACGGTATCTCGGAAACACCATATATTTT.